This T cell receptor (beta chain) was retrieved from a study of molecular identifiers for immune sequencing clone quantification. Findings and caveats of the study: In CMV-specific effectors, clones above 20 copies held over 99% of molecules; naive, under 1%.

The trim removed 6 bases at V and 4 bases at J, leaving 11 bases unmatched. Germline V gives CDR1 LNHDA, CDR2 SQIVND (reference sequence). The CDR3 length is 15 residues. This clonotype came up a few times. Its specificity is unknown. From the PCR reads, TCRdb called clonotypes with MiXCR, one entry per CDR3 protein. The table lists under 800,000 distinct CDR3 sequences, 25% of them singletons. This chain joins TRBV19 and TRBJ2-7; TRBD2 matches 8 bases. This receptor was identified in a human donor in good health. Some libraries in this study had Jurkat cell RNA spiked in. The material sequenced was naive CD8+ T cells from blood, with Jurkat cell RNA spiked in. The subset denotes: FACS-sorted CD8+CD4-CCR7+CD45RA+ naive T cells. DNA of the CDR3: TGTGCCAGTAGAGCCGGGACTAGGGGAACTTACGAGCAGTACTTC. Translated, it gives CASRAGTRGTYEQYF. Using reference TRBV19 and TRBJ2-7 for the parts outside the CDR3, the full variable domain is DGGITQSPKYLFRKEGQNVTLSCEQNLNHDAMYWYRQDPGQGLRLIYYSQIVNDFQKGDIAEGYSVSREKKESFPLTVTSAQKNPTAFYLCASRAGTRGTYEQYFGPGTRLTVT.